A single sample is the source of the 2 T cell receptor beta chains below, sequenced in a study of cytomegalovirus exposure and HLA in healthy donors. The PCR contained 60 Vbeta and 13 Jbeta primers. Sequenced by immunoSEQ multiplex PCR; TCRdb stores in-frame clones only, minus some. Among over 110,000 clones listed, 70% to 75% were seen once. Sequenced material: PBMCs. These receptors all come from a middle-aged woman in good health and CMV-seronegative.

The J gene is TRBJ1-4, the V gene TRBV2, with 9 bases that match TRBD1. This CDR3 has 14 amino acids. Per germline, CDR1 SNHLY and CDR2 FYNNEI. Losses at the gene ends were 8 bases for V and 7 bases for J; bases not matched to a gene: 8. The CDR3 loop reads CASERGQGSEKLFF. The CDR3 DNA sequence: TGTGCCAGCGAGCGGGGACAGGGTTCTGAAAAACTGTTTTTT.

V usage is TRBV5-1 and J usage is TRBJ1-6, with a weak D call TRBD1 (5 bases). The CDR3 length is 14 residues. Germline CDR1 SGHRS, CDR2 YFSETQ. Trimming removed 0 bases at V and 13 bases at J, with 14 bases between. CDR3 sequence (DNA): TGCGCCAGCAGCTTGGAGGCAGGGCGCGTGCCCCTCCACTTT. Amino acids: CASSLEAGRVPLHF.